The 15 T cell receptor beta chains reported below all come from one sample, sequenced in a study of shared clonotypes between healthy human individuals (dated by TCRdb to 2018 to 2020). The library was generated by the immunoSEQ multiplex PCR assay. TCRdb re-hosts the immuneACCESS table, in-frame sequences only. Its copies lack some clones; in the studies checked, an unresolved V gene accounts for under half of them, and the cause for the rest is not known. The sample profile shows approximately 1.5 million clones; 95% to 99% of them were found once. The ten largest account for approximately 0.44% of the sample. The sequenced material came from naive CD4+ T cells sorted from blood. Reading the label with the study, this specimen's cell subset or site is: CD45RA+ positively selected. Every receptor here comes from a man aged 25-45 years in good health.

The chain employs TRBV7-9 and TRBJ2-7; a possible D gene is TRBD2 (5 bases). The length of the CDR3 is 14 residues. V dropped 2 bases and J dropped 7 bases, with 15 bases sitting between them. Germline V gives CDR1 SEHNR, CDR2 FQNEAQ (reference sequence). DNA for the CDR3: TGTGCCAGCAGCTTACTCACCGGGAAGGGAGAGCAGTACTTC. Protein: CASSLLTGKGEQYF.

The chain recombines TRBV2 with TRBJ2-5; 9 bases map to TRBD1. The germline CDR1 and CDR2 sequences are SNHLY and FYNNEI. CDR3 length: 15 residues. V lost 6 bases, J lost 5 bases, and 10 bases stayed unmatched. This CDR3 is CASRTGTGSQETQYF. CDR3 in DNA: TGTGCCAGCAGAACCGGGACAGGGTCTCAGGAGACCCAGTACTTC. The variable domain in full, with the rest retrieved from reference TRBV2 and TRBJ2-5, is EPEVTQTPSHQVTQMGQEVILRCVPISNHLYFYWYRQILGQKVEFLVSFYNNEISEKSEIFDDQFSVERPDGSNFTLKIRSTKLEDSAMYFCASRTGTGSQETQYFGPGTRLLVL.

V gene TRBV10-1 combines with J gene TRBJ2-1; tentatively, D is TRBD2 (5 bases). The CDR3 totals 14 residues. CDR1 is WNHNN, CDR2 SYGVQD, per germline (reference sequence). With 3 bases removed from V and 5 bases from J, the gap between germline ends came to 11 bases. CDR3 nucleotide sequence: TGCGCCAGCAGTGATTTCTCTAGCCACAATGAGCAGTTCTTC. Residues: CASSDFSSHNEQFF.

This rearrangement joins TRBV7-2 to TRBJ2-6, with 11 bases aligning to TRBD2. This CDR3 is 17 amino acids long. Per the germline V gene, CDR1 is SGHTA and CDR2 is FQGNSA. Trimming took 5 bases from V and 0 from J; bases not matched to a gene: 3. The CDR3 nucleotides are TGTGCCAGCAGCCTGGGACTAGCGGTCTCTGGGGCCAACGTCCTGACTTTC. It encodes CASSLGLAVSGANVLTF.

Here the CDR3 reads CASSLEGQGYGEQFF. The CDR3 nucleotides read TGTGCCAGCAGTTTAGAGGGACAGGGTTATGGTGAGCAGTTCTTC. This chain links TRBV27 with TRBJ2-1; 9 bases align to TRBD1. V shed 2 bases, J shed 9 bases, and the junction held 8 bases outside the gene matches. Per the germline V gene, CDR1 is MNHEY and CDR2 is SMNVEV (reference sequence). This CDR3 has 15 amino acids.

The V and J genes are TRBV11-3 and TRBJ2-2; 9 bases agree with TRBD2. Germline V gene lookup returns CDR1 SGHNT and CDR2 YENEEA. V gave up 3 bases and J gave up 4 bases; unmatched junction bases: 6. CDR3 length: 16 residues. The CDR3 here is CASSLDLAGPTGELFF. The CDR3 DNA follows: TGTGCCAGCAGCTTGGACCTAGCGGGACCCACCGGGGAGCTGTTTTTT. Full variable domain (missing parts from reference TRBV11-3 and TRBJ2-2): EAGVVQSPRYKIIEKKQPVAFWCNPISGHNTLYWYLQNLGQGPELLIRYENEEAVDDSQLPKDRFSAERLKGVDSTLKIQPAELGDSAVYLCASSLDLAGPTGELFFGEGSRLTVL.

The chain employs TRBV7-3 and TRBJ2-2, with 8 positions matching TRBD2. Losses at the gene ends were 3 bases for V and 5 bases for J; bases not matched to a gene: 5. The CDR3 is made up of 15 amino acids. Germline V gene lookup returns CDR1 SGHTA and CDR2 FQGTGA. As DNA, the CDR3 is TGTGCCAGCAGCTTGGCGGGGGGCAAGACCGGGGAGCTGTTTTTT. Protein: CASSLAGGKTGELFF.

V is TRBV19 and J is TRBJ2-2, with a tentative D call TRBD2 (5 bases). Germline V lookup: CDR1 LNHDA, CDR2 SQIVND (reference sequence). CDR3 size: 13 residues. CDR3 amino acids: CGVGSGNTGELFF. In DNA, the CDR3 is TGTGGCGTGGGGAGTGGGAACACCGGGGAGCTGTTTTTT.

The chain is built from TRBV5-1 and TRBJ2-3; a possible D gene is TRBD2 (6 bases). Germline CDR1 and CDR2: SGHRS and YFSETQ. Trimming removed 2 bases from V and 4 bases from J, with 8 bases in between. The CDR3 has 13 amino acids. The DNA of the CDR3 is TGCGCCAGCAGCTTACTAGCCCCAGATACGCAGTATTTT. It translates to CASSLLAPDTQYF.

The rearrangement uses TRBV7-6 and TRBJ2-1, with TRBD2 matching 7 bases. After removal of 4 bases from V and 2 bases from J, the junction contained 5 bases not matched to a gene. Germline loops: CDR1 SGHVS, CDR2 FNYEAQ. This CDR3 is built from 15 residues. CDR3 coding DNA: TGTGCCAGCAGCTACCGGGACTATCCCTACAATGAGCAGTTCTTC. Translated: CASSYRDYPYNEQFF.

The V call is TRBV5-1, the J call TRBJ1-1; D ambiguous. Trimming left V 2 bases short and J 1 base short, with 9 bases between. The CDR3 is 14 residues long. Germline lookup yields CDR1 SGHRS and CDR2 YFSETQ. The CDR3 sequence: CASSLLATNTEAFF. The DNA of the CDR3 is TGCGCCAGCAGCTTATTGGCTACGAACACTGAAGCTTTCTTT. The whole variable domain, remainder taken from reference TRBV5-1 and TRBJ1-1, is KAGVTQTPRYLIKTRGQQVTLSCSPISGHRSVSWYQQTPGQGLQFLFEYFSETQRNKGNFPGRFSGRQFSNSRSEMNVSTLELGDSALYLCASSLLATNTEAFFGQGTRLTVV.

V usage is TRBV19 and J usage is TRBJ2-3; D uncertain. The CDR3 length is 14 residues. Trimming removed 4 bases from V and 0 bases from J, with 8 bases in between. The germline V gene has CDR1 LNHDA and CDR2 SQIVND (reference sequence). The CDR3 region has the DNA TGTGCCAGTAGTAGACGGTCTAGCACAGATACGCAGTATTTT. Its protein is CASSRRSSTDTQYF.

With respect to this clone: The sample holds other DNA sequences that translate to the same CDR3. The V and J genes are TRBV6-5 and TRBJ2-5; TRBD2 might be the D (5 bases). The CDR3 runs 15 residues. V was clipped by 0 bases and J by 2 bases, with 10 bases between them. Germline V lookup: CDR1 MNHEY, CDR2 SVGAGI. The CDR3 reads CASSYSPGLQETQYF. The CDR3 coding sequence is TGTGCCAGCAGTTACTCGCCGGGGTTACAAGAGACCCAGTACTTC.

The chain is built from TRBV29-1 and TRBJ1-5, with 10 bases lining up with TRBD1. Germline V gives CDR1 SQVTM, CDR2 ANQGSEA. V was clipped by 7 bases and J by 4 bases; unmatched bases: 4. The CDR3 length is 13 residues. The CDR3 here is CSAWTGGNQPQHF. In DNA, the CDR3 is TGCAGCGCCTGGACAGGGGGTAATCAGCCCCAGCATTTT.

This chain joins TRBV5-8 and TRBJ2-1, with TRBD1 matching over 9 bases. CDR1 SGHTS and CDR2 YDEGEE come from the germline V gene. The V segment lost 3 bases and the J segment 4 bases; nucleotides outside the gene matches: 11. The CDR3 runs to 17 residues. CDR3 sequence (DNA): TGTGCCAGCAGCTGGGACAGGGCCAGTAAGATATACAATGAGCAGTTCTTC. This encodes CASSWDRASKIYNEQFF.